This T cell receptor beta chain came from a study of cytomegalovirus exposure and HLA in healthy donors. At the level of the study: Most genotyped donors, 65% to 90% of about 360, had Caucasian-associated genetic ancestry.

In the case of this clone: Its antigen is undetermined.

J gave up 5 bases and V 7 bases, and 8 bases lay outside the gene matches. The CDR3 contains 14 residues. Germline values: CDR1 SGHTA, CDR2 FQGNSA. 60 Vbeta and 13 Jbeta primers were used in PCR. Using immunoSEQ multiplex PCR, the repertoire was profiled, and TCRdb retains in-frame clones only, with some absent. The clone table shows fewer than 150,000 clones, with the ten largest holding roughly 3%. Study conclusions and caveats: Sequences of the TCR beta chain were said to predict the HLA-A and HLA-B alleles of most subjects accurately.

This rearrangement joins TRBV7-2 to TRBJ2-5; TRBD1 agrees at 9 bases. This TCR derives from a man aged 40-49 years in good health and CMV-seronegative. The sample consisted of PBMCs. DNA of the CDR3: TGTGCCAGCACCCGGGACAGGGTGGGGGAGACCCAGTACTTC. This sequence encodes CASTRDRVGETQYF.